This T cell receptor (beta chain) derives from a study of shared clonotypes between healthy human individuals. Study-wide findings and caveats: Memory subsets generally showed smaller estimated richness than naive subsets did.

The method was immunoSEQ multiplex PCR; TCRdb's version includes in-frame clones alone and lacks a portion of them. The sample carries about 2.3 million clones, just over 90% recorded once. The CDR3 contains 14 residues. Germline assignment: CDR1 SGHDT and CDR2 YYEEEE. The V segment lost 4 bases and the J segment 3 bases; nucleotides outside the gene matches: 3. A word on this clone: Its antigen remains unknown.

The chain is built from TRBV5-6 and TRBJ2-3, with TRBD1 identical over 9 bases. This sequence originates from a man aged 18 to 30 in good health. Some clones in this sample may be carry-over from other donors' samples. Material for sequencing was naive CD4+ T cells from PBMCs. The subset is: CD45RA+ positively selected. CDR3 DNA: TGTGCCAGCAGCCCGGACAGGGGAACAGATACGCAGTATTTT. It specifies CASSPDRGTDTQYF.